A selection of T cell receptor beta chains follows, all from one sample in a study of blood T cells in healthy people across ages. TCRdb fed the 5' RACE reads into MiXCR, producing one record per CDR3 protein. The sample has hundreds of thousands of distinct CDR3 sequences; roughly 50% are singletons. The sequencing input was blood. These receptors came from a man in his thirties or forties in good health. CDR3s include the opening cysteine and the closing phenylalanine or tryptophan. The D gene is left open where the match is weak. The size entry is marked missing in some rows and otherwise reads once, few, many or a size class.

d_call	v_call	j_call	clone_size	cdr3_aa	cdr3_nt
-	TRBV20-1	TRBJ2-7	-	CSARSRGGSYEQYF	TGCAGTGCTAGATCTAGGGGTGGGTCCTACGAGCAGTACTTC
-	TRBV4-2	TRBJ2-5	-	CASSPRLRGETQYF	TGTGCCAGCAGCCCCCGCTTGCGGGGTGAGACCCAGTACTTC
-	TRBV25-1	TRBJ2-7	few	CASSESPRFSYEQYF	TGTGCCAGCAGTGAATCCCCCCGGTTCTCCTACGAGCAGTACTTC
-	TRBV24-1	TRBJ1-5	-	CATSDYSGTPRWSQPQHF	TGTGCCACCAGTGATTATAGCGGGACACCTCGTTGGAGTCAGCCCCAGCATTTT
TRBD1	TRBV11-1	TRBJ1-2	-	CASSVDRVIGNGYTF	TGTGCCAGCAGCGTTGACAGGGTAATCGGTAATGGCTACACCTTC
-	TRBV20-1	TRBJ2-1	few	CSARYPFKGNEQFF	TGCAGTGCTAGATACCCTTTTAAAGGCAATGAGCAGTTCTTC
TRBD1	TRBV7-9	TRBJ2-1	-	CASTHGTVGLDEQFF	TGTGCCAGCACCCATGGGACAGTCGGTCTCGATGAGCAGTTCTTC
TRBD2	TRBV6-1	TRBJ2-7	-	CATSPGGNPSYEQYF	TGTGCCACGTCACCGGGGGGGAACCCCTCCTACGAGCAGTACTTC
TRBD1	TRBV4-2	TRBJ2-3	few	CASSPEPDREVPDTQYF	TGTGCCAGTAGCCCAGAACCTGACAGGGAAGTTCCAGATACGCAGTATTTT
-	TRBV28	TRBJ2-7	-	CARSWGVHEQYF	TGTGCCAGGAGTTGGGGGGTCCACGAGCAGTACTTC
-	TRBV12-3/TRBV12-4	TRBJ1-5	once	CASSQSEGNQPQHF	TGTGCCAGCAGCCAATCTGAAGGCAATCAGCCCCAGCATTTT
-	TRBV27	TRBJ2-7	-	CASTAGGPYYEQYF	TGTGCCAGCACCGCAGGGGGGCCCTATTACGAGCAGTACTTC
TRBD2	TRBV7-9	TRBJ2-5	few	CASSLREGTKETQYF	TGTGCCAGCAGCTTAAGGGAGGGTACGAAAGAGACCCAGTACTTC
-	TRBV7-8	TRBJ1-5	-	CASSLGVSYNQPQHF	TGTGCCAGCAGCTTAGGTGTAAGTTACAATCAGCCCCAGCATTTT
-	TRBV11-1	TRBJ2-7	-	CASSLHPFEQYF	TGTGCCAGCAGCTTACATCCCTTCGAGCAGTACTTC
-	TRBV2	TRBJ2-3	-	CASSESGRSSTDTQYF	TGTGCCAGCAGTGAGTCCGGGAGATCGAGCACAGATACGCAGTATTTT
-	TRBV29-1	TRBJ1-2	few	CSVNAQTLGGYTF	TGCAGCGTAAACGCCCAGACCCTCGGGGGCTACACCTTC
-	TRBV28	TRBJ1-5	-	CATTVGTPGNQPQHF	TGTGCCACCACTGTTGGGACACCTGGCAATCAGCCCCAGCATTTT
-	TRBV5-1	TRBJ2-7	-	CATSASSSYNEQYF	TGCGCGACCTCCGCCTCGAGCTCCTACAATGAGCAGTACTTC
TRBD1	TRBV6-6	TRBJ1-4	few	CASSYSRQGALDEKLFF	TGTGCCAGCAGTTACTCCAGACAGGGGGCTCTGGATGAAAAACTGTTTTTT
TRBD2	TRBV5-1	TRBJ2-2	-	CASSQSGSWTGELFF	TGCGCCAGCAGCCAAAGCGGGAGCTGGACCGGGGAGCTGTTTTTT
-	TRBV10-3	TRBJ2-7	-	CAISLDSWNYEQYF	TGTGCCATCAGTTTGGACAGCTGGAACTACGAGCAGTACTTC
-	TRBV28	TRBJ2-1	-	CASSAAGQYYEQFF	TGTGCCAGCAGTGCAGCGGGACAGTACTATGAGCAGTTCTTC
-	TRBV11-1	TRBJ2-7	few	CASSPLPDTSGLSEQYF	TGTGCCAGCAGCCCCCTCCCCGACACGTCCGGGCTATCCGAGCAGTACTTC
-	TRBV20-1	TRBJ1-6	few	CSATPVGVLRSPLHF	TGCAGTGCAACCCCCGTGGGGGTTTTAAGATCACCCCTCCACTTT
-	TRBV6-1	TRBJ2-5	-	CASISRDLQETQYF	TGTGCCAGCATAAGTCGAGACCTCCAAGAGACCCAGTACTTC
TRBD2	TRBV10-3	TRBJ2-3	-	CAIREPGLAVDTQYF	TGTGCCATCAGGGAACCGGGACTAGCGGTAGATACGCAGTATTTT
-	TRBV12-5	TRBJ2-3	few	CASARGGEEDTQYF	TGTGCTAGTGCCAGGGGAGGCGAAGAGGATACGCAGTATTTT
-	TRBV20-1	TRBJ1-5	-	CSAPVPAGNQPQHF	TGCAGTGCCCCGGTGCCCGCAGGGAATCAGCCCCAGCATTTT
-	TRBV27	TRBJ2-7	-	CASSEGQYYEQYF	TGTGCCAGTTCCGAAGGACAGTACTACGAGCAGTACTTC
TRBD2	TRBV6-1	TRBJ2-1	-	CASSGPLAGVSSYNEQFF	TGTGCCAGCAGTGGGCCCCTAGCGGGGGTAAGCTCCTACAATGAGCAGTTCTTC